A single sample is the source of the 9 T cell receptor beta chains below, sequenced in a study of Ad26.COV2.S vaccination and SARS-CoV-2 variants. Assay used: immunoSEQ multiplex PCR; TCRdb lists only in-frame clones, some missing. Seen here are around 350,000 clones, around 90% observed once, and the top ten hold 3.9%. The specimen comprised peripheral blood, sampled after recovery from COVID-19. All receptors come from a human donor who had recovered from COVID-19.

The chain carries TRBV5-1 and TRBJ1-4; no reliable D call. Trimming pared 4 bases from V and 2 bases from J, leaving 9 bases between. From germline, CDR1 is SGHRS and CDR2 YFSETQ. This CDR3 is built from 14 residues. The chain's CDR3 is CASSTTSTNEKLFF. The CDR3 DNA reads TGCGCCAGCAGCACCACGTCTACTAATGAAAAACTGTTTTTT.

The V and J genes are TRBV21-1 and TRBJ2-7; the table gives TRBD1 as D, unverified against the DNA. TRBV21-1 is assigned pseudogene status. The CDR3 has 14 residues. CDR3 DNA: TGTGCCAGCAGCAAATGGGGACAGACCTACGAGCAGTACTTC. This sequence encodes CASSKWGQTYEQYF.

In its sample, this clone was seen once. The CDR3 reads CASSSGPAAYGYTF. CDR3 DNA: TGCGCCAGCAGCTCGGGGCCGGCGGCCTATGGCTACACCTTC. The rearrangement links TRBV5-1 to TRBJ1-2; possible D gene TRBD1, 5 bases. Germline CDR1 and CDR2: SGHRS and YFSETQ. The CDR3 contains 14 residues. Deletions cut 3 bases from V and 4 bases from J, with 13 bases between.

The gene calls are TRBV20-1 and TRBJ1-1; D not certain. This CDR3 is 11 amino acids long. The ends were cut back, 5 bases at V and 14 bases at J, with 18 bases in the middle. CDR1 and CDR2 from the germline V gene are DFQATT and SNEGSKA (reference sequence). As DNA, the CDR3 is TGCAGTGCTTCTTCCGACAAAGAAAGCTTCTTT. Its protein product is CSASSDKESFF.

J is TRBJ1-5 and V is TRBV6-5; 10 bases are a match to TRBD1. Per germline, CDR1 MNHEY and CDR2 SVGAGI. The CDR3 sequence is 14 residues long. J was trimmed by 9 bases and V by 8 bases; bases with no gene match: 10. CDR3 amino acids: CASSTGTGERPQHF. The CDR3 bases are TGTGCCAGCTCAACAGGGACAGGGGAAAGGCCCCAGCATTTT.

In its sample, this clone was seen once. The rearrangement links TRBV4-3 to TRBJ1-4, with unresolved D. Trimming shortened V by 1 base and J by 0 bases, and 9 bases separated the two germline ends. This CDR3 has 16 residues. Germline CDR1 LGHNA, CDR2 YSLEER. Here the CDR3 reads CASSQVFTATNEKLFF. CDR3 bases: TGCGCCAGCAGCCAAGTCTTCACCGCAACTAATGAAAAACTGTTTTTT.

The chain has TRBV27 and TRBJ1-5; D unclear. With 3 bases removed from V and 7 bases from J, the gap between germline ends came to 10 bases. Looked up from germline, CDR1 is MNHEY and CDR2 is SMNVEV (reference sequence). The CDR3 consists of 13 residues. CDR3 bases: TGTGCCAGCAGTTTGGACGAATGGCAGCCCCAGCATTTT. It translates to CASSLDEWQPQHF.

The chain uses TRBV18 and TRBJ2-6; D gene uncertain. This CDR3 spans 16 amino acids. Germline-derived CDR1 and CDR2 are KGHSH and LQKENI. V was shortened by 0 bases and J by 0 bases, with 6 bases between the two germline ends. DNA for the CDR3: TGTGCCAGCTCACCACCGAATACCTCTGGGGCCAACGTCCTGACTTTC. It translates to CASSPPNTSGANVLTF.

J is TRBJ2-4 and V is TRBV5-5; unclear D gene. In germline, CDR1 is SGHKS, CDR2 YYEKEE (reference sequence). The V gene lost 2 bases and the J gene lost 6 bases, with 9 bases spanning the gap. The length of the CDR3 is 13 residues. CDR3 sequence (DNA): TGTGCCAGCAGCTTAGTACCCGGAAACATTCAGTACTTC. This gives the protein CASSLVPGNIQYF.